This is a list of T cell receptor beta chains from one sample in a study of shared clonotypes between healthy human individuals. Profiling relied on immunoSEQ multiplex PCR, and the TCRdb table lists in-frame clones only, not all of them. This sample yields around 2,100,000 clones, of which about 95% are seen a single time; 1.2% belongs to the top ten. The sequencing sample was made of naive CD8+ T cells sorted from blood. Receptors were obtained from a man younger than 35 in good health. CDR3s include the opening cysteine and the closing phenylalanine or tryptophan. The D gene is left open where the match is weak. Clone size is stated in some rows and not others, as once, few, many or a class when expanded.

TRBV29-1	TRBD2	once	TRBJ2-7	CSVLAGDSYEQYF	TGCAGCGTACTAGCGGGAGATTCCTACGAGCAGTACTTC
TRBV18	NA	NA	TRBJ2-7	CASSGVSYEQYF	TGTGCCAGCTCAGGGGTGTCCTACGAGCAGTACTTC
TRBV25-1	NA	once	TRBJ2-5	CASKGGARRETQYF	TGTGCCAGCAAAGGGGGGGCCCGTCGGGAGACCCAGTACTTC
TRBV5-1	NA	NA	TRBJ1-2	CASSWAPGSGDYGYTF	TGCGCCAGCAGCTGGGCCCCCGGGTCGGGGGACTATGGCTACACCTTC
TRBV10-3	NA	NA	TRBJ1-6	CAIRDLRGTLHF	TGTGCCATCAGGGACCTCAGGGGAACCCTCCACTTT
TRBV30	NA	NA	TRBJ2-1	CAGTTVPLDNEQFF	TGTGCCGGAACTACAGTGCCCCTGGACAATGAGCAGTTCTTC
TRBV11-2	TRBD2	NA	TRBJ2-5	CASSPGLAGLVQETQYF	TGTGCCAGCAGCCCTGGACTAGCGGGACTTGTCCAAGAGACCCAGTACTTC
TRBV13	TRBD1	NA	TRBJ1-2	CASKTGDSYGYTF	TGTGCCAGTAAAACGGGGGACAGCTATGGCTACACCTTC
TRBV27	TRBD1	NA	TRBJ1-1	CASSPEQGVGTEAFF	TGTGCCAGCAGTCCCGAACAGGGGGTAGGCACTGAAGCTTTCTTT
TRBV5-1	TRBD2	NA	TRBJ2-1	CASSRTSGGLDEQFF	TGCGCCAGCAGCCGGACTAGCGGGGGGCTCGATGAGCAGTTCTTC
TRBV4-3	NA	NA	TRBJ2-7	CASSQESVTYEQYF	TGCGCCAGCAGCCAAGAGAGTGTTACCTACGAGCAGTACTTC
TRBV5-4	TRBD2	NA	TRBJ2-5	CASSLEGLAGAETQYF	TGTGCCAGCAGCTTGGAAGGACTAGCGGGAGCAGAGACCCAGTACTTC
TRBV6-5	NA	NA	TRBJ2-1	CASSPDSPGYNEQFF	TGTGCCAGCAGCCCTGACAGCCCAGGGTACAATGAGCAGTTCTTC
TRBV2	NA	NA	TRBJ1-1	CASSEVQGLEAFF	TGTGCCAGCAGTGAAGTCCAGGGACTCGAAGCTTTCTTT
TRBV7-9	NA	few	TRBJ2-7	CASSLVGDYEQYF	TGTGCCAGCAGCTTAGTGGGGGATTACGAGCAGTACTTC
TRBV19	TRBD1	NA	TRBJ2-1	CASMRRGPYNEQFF	TGTGCCAGTATGAGAAGGGGGCCCTACAATGAGCAGTTCTTC
TRBV2	TRBD2	NA	TRBJ2-5	CASDFGLERETQYF	TGTGCCAGTGACTTTGGACTAGAAAGGGAGACCCAGTACTTC
TRBV4-1	NA	NA	TRBJ2-3	CASSPYSTDTQYF	TGCGCCAGCAGCCCATATAGTACAGATACGCAGTATTTT
TRBV19	TRBD1	NA	TRBJ1-2	CASTHDRGDYGYTF	TGTGCCAGTACCCATGACAGGGGGGACTATGGCTACACCTTC
TRBV27	NA	NA	TRBJ1-5	CASSFLGFNQPQHF	TGTGCCAGCAGTTTTTTAGGGTTCAATCAGCCCCAGCATTTT
TRBV6-5	NA	NA	TRBJ2-7	CASSYLLEQYF	TGTGCCAGCAGTTATCTCCTCGAGCAGTACTTC
TRBV5-3	NA	NA	TRBJ2-2	CARSLVSLRNTGELFF	TGTGCCAGAAGCTTGGTCTCTTTACGGAACACCGGGGAGCTGTTTTTT
TRBV15	NA	NA	TRBJ1-4	CATSRDGAGLIF	TGTGCCACCAGCAGAGATGGGGCAGGGCTTATTTTT